This T cell receptor (beta chain) comes out of a study of blood T cell repertoires in COVID-19. The CDR3 contains 10 residues. Germline CDR1 reads WSHSY; CDR2 reads SAAADI. V lost 8 bases to trimming and J lost 6 bases, with 8 bases between them. Profiling relied on immunoSEQ multiplex PCR, and the TCRdb table lists in-frame clones only, not all of them. The table includes some 260,000 clones, 70% to 90% detected once. The specimen sequenced was peripheral blood. The clonotype was recovered from a man aged 18 to 30 with active or convalescent COVID-19. The chain joins TRBV10-2 to TRBJ2-7, with D unclear. CDR3 residues: CASGVSEQYF. The CDR3 DNA is TGCGCCAGCGGAGTTTCCGAGCAGTACTTC.